This is a list of T cell receptor beta chains from one sample in a study of blood T cell repertoires in COVID-19. Here immunoSEQ multiplex PCR was the method, and the copy in TCRdb shows in-frame clones only, minus some. The sample lists about 360,000 clones, around 87% occurring once. The specimen sequenced was PBMCs or T cells enriched from blood (not recorded which). The receptors come from a man aged 30 to 45 who had recovered from COVID-19. CDR3s include the opening cysteine and the closing phenylalanine or tryptophan. The D gene is left open where the match is weak. Not every row has a clone size; where given, it reads once, few, many or a size class.

v_call	d_call	j_call	clone_size	cdr3_nt	cdr3_aa
TRBV19	.	TRBJ2-7	.	TGTGCCAGTAGTATGTTCGGAACAGCCGCCCTTTCCGAGCAGTACTTC	CASSMFGTAALSEQYF
TRBV10-3	.	TRBJ1-6	.	TGTGCCATCAGTCGACAGTTGGACATACATTCACCCCTCCACTTT	CAISRQLDIHSPLHF
TRBV6-1	TRBD1	TRBJ2-7	.	TGTGCCAGCAGTGAAGGGACAGGGACCTACGAGCAGTACTTC	CASSEGTGTYEQYF
TRBV7-2	.	TRBJ2-3	once	TGTGCCAGCAGCCCGGGTCCTTACTCGTTCACAGATACGCAGTATTTT	CASSPGPYSFTDTQYF
TRBV5-6	.	TRBJ1-5	.	TGTGCCAGCAGCTTGCGGCGACAGTTGAATCAGCCCCAGCATTTT	CASSLRRQLNQPQHF
TRBV15	.	TRBJ2-1	.	TGTGCCACCAGCAGAGCACGCCAGGGGTACAATGAGCAGTTCTTC	CATSRARQGYNEQFF
TRBV6-5	.	TRBJ1-5	once	TGTGCCAGCAACCAGGGGCAGCCCCAGCATTTT	CASNQGQPQHF
TRBV7-2	TRBD2	TRBJ2-1	once	TGTGCCAGCAGCTCCAGGGGAGTGGTTGGCGGGGGGGCCATGAATGAGCAGTTCTTC	CASSSRGVVGGGAMNEQFF
TRBV12-3/TRBV12-4	.	TRBJ1-4	.	TGTGCCAGCTCAAGGACAGAGGATGAAAAACTGTTTTTT	CASSRTEDEKLFF
TRBV7-8	TRBD1	TRBJ2-1	.	TGTGCCAGCAGCTTAGTAATTGGGGACAGCTACAATGAGCAGTTCTTC	CASSLVIGDSYNEQFF
TRBV9	.	TRBJ1-5	.	TGTGCCAGCAGCGTGGGTCCGGGGAGCCAGCCCCAGCATTTT	CASSVGPGSQPQHF
TRBV6-5	.	TRBJ1-4	.	TGTGCCAGCAGTTGGTCGTTAGCTGCTAATGAAAAACTGTTTTTT	CASSWSLAANEKLFF
TRBV27	.	TRBJ2-2	.	TGTGCCAGCAGTTTATCGGAGGCACGGTCGAACACCGGGGAGCTGTTTTTT	CASSLSEARSNTGELFF
TRBV4-1	.	TRBJ1-5	.	TGCGCCAGCAGCCAAGGGCAGGGGAGCAATCAGCCCCAGCATTTT	CASSQGQGSNQPQHF
TRBV2	TRBD1	TRBJ1-2	.	TGTGCCAGCGCCCCCCAGGGGGTCTATGGCTACACCTTC	CASAPQGVYGYTF
TRBV4-3	TRBD1	TRBJ2-2	.	TGCGCCAGCAGCCAAGACCCCGGACAGGGGGCGGACCTGTTTTTT	CASSQDPGQGADLFF
TRBV24-1	TRBD1	TRBJ2-5	.	TGTGCCACCAGTGATGCAAGACAGGGAGAGACCCAGTACTTC	CATSDARQGETQYF
TRBV5-1	TRBD1	TRBJ1-1	.	TGCGCCAGCAACTTCGGGGCCGACAGGGGGAACACTGAAGCTTTCTTT	CASNFGADRGNTEAFF
TRBV18	TRBD1	TRBJ1-6	.	TGTGCCAGCTCACCCCAGGGGGGATTTTCACCCCTCCACTTT	CASSPQGGFSPLHF
TRBV5-8	.	TRBJ1-1	.	TGTGCCAGCAGCCAACCGACAGTGAACACTGAAGCTTTCTTT	CASSQPTVNTEAFF
TRBV19	.	TRBJ2-2	.	TGTGCCAGTAGTGCCCGGTCGAACACCGGGGAGCTGTTTTTT	CASSARSNTGELFF
TRBV7-9	.	TRBJ2-1	.	TGTGCCAGCAGCTTTTTGTGGGCCCAGTTCTTC	CASSFLWAQFF
TRBV19	.	TRBJ2-3	.	TGTGCCAGTAGAGGCGACAGGCCCCCAGATACGCAGTATTTT	CASRGDRPPDTQYF
TRBV7-9	.	TRBJ2-2	.	TGTGCCAGCAGCTATTTCAGCGGGGAGCTGTTTTTT	CASSYFSGELFF
TRBV18	TRBD1	TRBJ2-1	.	TGTGCCAGCTCAGCCTCCGGGACAGGGAACTACAATGAGCAGTTCTTC	CASSASGTGNYNEQFF
TRBV7-2	.	TRBJ1-3	.	TGTGCCAGCAGCTTAGAATATGGAAACACCATATATTTT	CASSLEYGNTIYF
TRBV7-2	TRBD1	TRBJ1-1	few	TGTGCCAGCAGCCTAGGGACAGAAACTGAAGCTTTCTTT	CASSLGTETEAFF
TRBV6-5	.	TRBJ2-3	.	TGTGCCAGCAGTTACATTGGTAGTACAGATACGCAGTATTTT	CASSYIGSTDTQYF
TRBV18	.	TRBJ2-2	.	TGTGCCAGCTCACCAACTACAGGGCACACCGGGGAGCTGTTTTTT	CASSPTTGHTGELFF
TRBV12-5	TRBD1	TRBJ1-4	.	TGTGCTAGTGGTTTGTTCGGGAGGACAGGGTCTAATGAAAAACTGTTTTTT	CASGLFGRTGSNEKLFF
TRBV12-5	TRBD1	TRBJ1-6	.	TGTGCTAGTGGTTTGGAACGGGACAGGGCATCCGGGTCCCTCCACTTT	CASGLERDRASGSLHF
TRBV3-1/TRBV3-2	.	TRBJ2-7	once	TGTGCCAGCAGCCAAGGCGCAGGTTTGGGAGTTAGCTCCTACGAGCAGTACTTC	CASSQGAGLGVSSYEQYF
TRBV7-9	TRBD1	TRBJ2-1	.	TGTGCCAGCAGCCATCCGGGACAGGGGAGAAGTGAGCAGTTCTTC	CASSHPGQGRSEQFF
TRBV2	TRBD1	TRBJ2-5	.	TGTGCCAGCATGAGCGGGACAGGGGTCGAGACCCAGTACTTC	CASMSGTGVETQYF
TRBV30	.	TRBJ2-3	.	TGTGCCTGGACCCGGACAGTTTCCACAGATACGCAGTATTTT	CAWTRTVSTDTQYF
TRBV14	.	TRBJ1-2	once	TGTGCCAGCAGCCAAGCGGGGGGCTGGGGCTACACCTTC	CASSQAGGWGYTF
TRBV14	.	TRBJ1-2	.	TGTGCCAGCAGCCAAACGAAGGGACTTAACTATGGCTACACCTTC	CASSQTKGLNYGYTF
TRBV29-1	.	TRBJ2-3	.	TGCAGCGTTGAAGTACAGGGCAGCACAGATACGCAGTATTTT	CSVEVQGSTDTQYF
TRBV30	TRBD2	TRBJ2-1	.	TGTGCCTGGAGTGAGACTAGCGGGGGGAGGGTGCAGTTCTTC	CAWSETSGGRVQFF
TRBV9	.	TRBJ1-4	.	TGTGCCAGCAGCCTCGGTGGAACTAATGAAAAACTGTTTTTT	CASSLGGTNEKLFF
TRBV11-3	.	TRBJ2-5	.	TGTGCCAGCAGCTTAGACAGGGAAGAGACCCAGTACTTC	CASSLDREETQYF
TRBV14	TRBD2	TRBJ2-7	.	TGTGCCAGCAGCAGGACGTCGGGGGGCTACGAGCAGTACTTC	CASSRTSGGYEQYF
TRBV5-1	TRBD1	TRBJ2-7	once	TGCGCCAGCAGCCCACAGGGGGAGTCCTACGAGCAGTACTTC	CASSPQGESYEQYF
TRBV7-2	.	TRBJ2-2	once	TGTGCCAGCAGTTTACCGGGACTCACCGGGGAGCTGTTTTTT	CASSLPGLTGELFF
TRBV5-6	TRBD1	TRBJ2-7	once	TGTGCCAGCAGTCGAACGCAGGACAGGGAGCTGCCCTACGAGCAGTACTTC	CASSRTQDRELPYEQYF
TRBV7-2	.	TRBJ1-1	.	TGTGCCAGCAGCCCCAAGGGGCAGGGCGGAGCTTTCTTT	CASSPKGQGGAFF
TRBV11-2	.	TRBJ2-1	.	TGTGCCAGCAGCTCGGAGGAGGGGGCGTACAATGAGCAGTTCTTC	CASSSEEGAYNEQFF
TRBV5-1	TRBD2	TRBJ2-1	once	TGCGCCAGCAGCTTGGGTTGGCTAGCGGGGGGGCAAGGAATCAATGAGCAGTTCTTC	CASSLGWLAGGQGINEQFF
TRBV30	TRBD1	TRBJ2-7	.	TGTGCCTGGGGCAGGGGGCTCTCCTACGAGCAGTACTTC	CAWGRGLSYEQYF
TRBV9	.	TRBJ2-3	.	TGTGCCAGCAGCTCCCGTTGGGGGGCAGATACGCAGTATTTT	CASSSRWGADTQYF
TRBV7-2	.	TRBJ2-1	.	TGTGCCAGCAGCGTTAGCCATGAGCAGTTCTTC	CASSVSHEQFF
TRBV5-1	TRBD1	TRBJ1-1	.	TGCGCCAGCAGCAGAGACAGGGAAAACACTGAAGCTTTCTTT	CASSRDRENTEAFF
TRBV6-2/TRBV6-3	TRBD1	TRBJ1-5	once	TGTGCCAGCAGTCAAACTGGTAGGGACAGGGGGTATAGCAATCAGCCCCAGCATTTT	CASSQTGRDRGYSNQPQHF